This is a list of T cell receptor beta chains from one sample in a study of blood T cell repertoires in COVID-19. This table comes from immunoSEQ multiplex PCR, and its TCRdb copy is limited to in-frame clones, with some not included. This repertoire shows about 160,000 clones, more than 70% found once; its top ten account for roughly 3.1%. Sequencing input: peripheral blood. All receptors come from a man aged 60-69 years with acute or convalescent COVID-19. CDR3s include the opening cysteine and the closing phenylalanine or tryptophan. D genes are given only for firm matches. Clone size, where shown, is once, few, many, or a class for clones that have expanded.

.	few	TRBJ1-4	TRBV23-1	CASSQSITRFRWTNEKLFF	TGCGCCAGCAGTCAATCTATAACCAGGTTTAGATGGACTAATGAAAAACTGTTTTTT
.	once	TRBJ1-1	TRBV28	CASSFRQNTEAFF	TGTGCCAGCAGTTTCCGACAGAACACTGAAGCTTTCTTT
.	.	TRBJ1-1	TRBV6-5	CASSYGGAGNTEAFF	TGTGCCAGCAGTTACGGGGGGGCTGGGAACACTGAAGCTTTCTTT
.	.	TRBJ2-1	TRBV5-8	CASSLLGASYNEQFF	TGTGCCAGCAGCTTGTTAGGGGCGTCCTACAATGAGCAGTTCTTC
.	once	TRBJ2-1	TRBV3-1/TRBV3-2	CASSRRVGSTSYNEQFF	TGTGCCAGCAGCCGAAGGGTGGGGAGTACATCCTACAATGAGCAGTTCTTC
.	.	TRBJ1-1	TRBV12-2	CASRPRTTEAFF	TGTGCAAGTCGCCCAAGAACTACTGAAGCTTTCTTT
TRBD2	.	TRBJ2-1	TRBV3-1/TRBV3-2	CASSQGTSGGPSYNEQFF	TGTGCCAGCAGCCAAGGGACTAGCGGGGGACCTTCCTACAATGAGCAGTTCTTC
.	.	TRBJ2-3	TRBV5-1	CASSSKTYTDTQYF	TGCGCCAGCAGCTCTAAAACCTACACAGATACGCAGTATTTT
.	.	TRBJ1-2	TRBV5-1	CASSSNGANYGYTF	TGCGCCAGCAGCTCCAACGGGGCTAACTATGGCTACACCTTC
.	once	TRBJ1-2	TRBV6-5	CASTGWVDSNYGYTF	TGTGCCAGCACCGGATGGGTAGACAGTAACTATGGCTACACCTTC
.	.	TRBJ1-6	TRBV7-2	CASSPQGLNNSPLHF	TGTGCCAGCAGCCCGCAGGGCCTTAATAATTCACCCCTCCACTTT
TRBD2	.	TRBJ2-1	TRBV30	CAWSSGGARNEQFF	TGTGCCTGGAGTAGCGGGGGGGCCAGAAATGAGCAGTTCTTC
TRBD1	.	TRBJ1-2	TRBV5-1	CASSLAEPGQGYGYTF	TGCGCCAGCAGCTTGGCGGAACCGGGACAGGGTTATGGCTACACCTTC
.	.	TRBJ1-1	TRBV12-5	CASGPTVGGANTEAFF	TGTGCTAGTGGACCAACTGTCGGGGGAGCGAACACTGAAGCTTTCTTT
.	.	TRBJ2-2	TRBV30	CAWRRGQNTGELFF	TGTGCCTGGAGACGAGGACAGAACACCGGGGAGCTGTTTTTT
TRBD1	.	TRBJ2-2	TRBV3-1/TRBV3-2	CASSQAGTGPTGELFF	TGTGCCAGCAGCCAAGCGGGGACAGGGCCCACCGGGGAGCTGTTTTTT
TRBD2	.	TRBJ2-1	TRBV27	CASSSPRSGSSYNEQFF	TGTGCCAGCAGTTCACCTCGTAGCGGGAGCTCCTACAATGAGCAGTTCTTC
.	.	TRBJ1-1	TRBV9	CASSALPGMHTEAFF	TGTGCCAGCAGCGCCCTCCCAGGGATGCACACTGAAGCTTTCTTT
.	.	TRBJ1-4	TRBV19	CATQDGGSGNEKLFF	TGTGCCACCCAAGATGGGGGCAGTGGGAATGAAAAACTGTTTTTT
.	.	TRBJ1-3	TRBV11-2	CASSNTASGNTIYF	TGTGCCAGCAGCAACACAGCCTCTGGAAACACCATATATTTT
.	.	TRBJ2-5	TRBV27	CASSTELEETQYF	TGTGCCAGCAGTACAGAGCTGGAAGAGACCCAGTACTTC
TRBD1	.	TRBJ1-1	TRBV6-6	CASSGFSGGRSTEAFF	TGTGCCAGCAGTGGCTTCTCAGGGGGCCGGAGCACTGAAGCTTTCTTT
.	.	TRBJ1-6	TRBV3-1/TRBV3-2	CASSQHQGSYNSPLHF	TGTGCCAGCAGCCAACATCAGGGTTCCTATAATTCACCCCTCCACTTT
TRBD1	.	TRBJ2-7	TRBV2	CASTGTGRYEQYF	TGTGCCAGCACCGGGACAGGGAGATACGAGCAGTACTTC
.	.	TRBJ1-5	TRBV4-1	CASSQVTAGRQPQHF	TGCGCCAGCAGCCAAGTAACGGCAGGGCGTCAGCCCCAGCATTTT
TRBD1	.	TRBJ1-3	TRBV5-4	CASSLEGAISSGNTIYF	TGTGCCAGCAGCTTGGAGGGGGCGATCTCCTCTGGAAACACCATATATTTT
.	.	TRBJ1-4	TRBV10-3	CAISDSGVWEKLFF	TGTGCCATCAGTGACTCAGGGGTGTGGGAAAAACTGTTTTTT
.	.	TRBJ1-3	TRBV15	CATSRDWGLAGVGNTIYF	TGTGCCACCAGCAGAGATTGGGGGCTGGCAGGGGTAGGAAACACCATATATTTT
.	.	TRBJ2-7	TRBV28	CASSLQDTYEQYF	TGTGCCAGCAGCCTACAGGACACCTACGAGCAGTACTTC
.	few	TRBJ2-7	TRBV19	CASSDRGTRPEGYEQYF	TGTGCCAGTAGTGACCGCGGGACCCGACCGGAGGGCTACGAGCAGTACTTC
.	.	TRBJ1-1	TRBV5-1	CASSLVTLGNTEAFF	TGCGCCAGCAGCTTAGTGACCCTAGGGAACACTGAAGCTTTCTTT
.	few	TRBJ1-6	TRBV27	CASSSGRMSLHF	TGTGCCAGCAGTTCCGGGAGGATGTCCCTCCACTTT
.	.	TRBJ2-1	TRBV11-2	CASSLLAWGSGEQFF	TGTGCCAGCAGCTTACTAGCTTGGGGAAGCGGTGAGCAGTTCTTC
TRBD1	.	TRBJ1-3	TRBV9	CASSASTGYGNTIYF	TGTGCCAGCAGCGCCTCGACAGGGTACGGAAACACCATATATTTT
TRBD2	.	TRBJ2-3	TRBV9	CASSVAPQVAGGRDTQYF	TGTGCCAGCAGCGTAGCACCTCAGGTAGCGGGGGGCCGAGATACGCAGTATTTT
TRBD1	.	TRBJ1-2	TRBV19	CASSMLNVGGFGYTF	TGTGCCAGTAGTATGCTGAATGTAGGGGGCTTTGGCTACACCTTC
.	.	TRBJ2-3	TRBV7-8	CASSPALNTQYF	TGTGCCAGCAGCCCCGCGTTGAATACGCAGTATTTT
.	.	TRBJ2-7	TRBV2	CASRTAGSSYEQYF	TGTGCCAGTCGGACAGCGGGGAGCTCCTACGAGCAGTACTTC
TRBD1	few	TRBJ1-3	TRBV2	CASSPTGVDGNTIYF	TGTGCCAGCAGTCCGACAGGGGTGGACGGAAACACCATATATTTT
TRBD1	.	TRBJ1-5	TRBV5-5	CASSPLGGQVRQPQHF	TGTGCCAGCAGCCCCTTGGGGGGACAGGTTCGGCAGCCCCAGCATTTT
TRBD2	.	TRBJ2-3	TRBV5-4	CASSNWGGLARAQYF	TGTGCCAGCAGCAATTGGGGGGGACTAGCGCGGGCGCAGTATTTT
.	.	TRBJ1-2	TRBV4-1	CASSQGGNDYGYTF	TGCGCCAGCAGCCAAGGAGGGAACGACTATGGCTACACCTTC
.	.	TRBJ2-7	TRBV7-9	CASSFAPGSDEQYF	TGTGCCAGCAGCTTTGCTCCTGGTTCGGACGAGCAGTACTTC
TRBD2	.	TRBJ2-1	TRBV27	CASRRSGTSGGGYEQFF	TGTGCCAGCAGACGCTCCGGGACTAGCGGGGGGGGCTATGAGCAGTTCTTC
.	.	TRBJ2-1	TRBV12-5	CASGLPDIRKIEQFF	TGTGCTAGTGGTTTACCGGACATTCGAAAAATTGAGCAGTTCTTC
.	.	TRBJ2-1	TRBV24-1	CATSARSSYNEQFF	TGTGCCACCAGTGCCCGGAGCTCCTACAATGAGCAGTTCTTC
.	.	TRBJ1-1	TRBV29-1	CSVESRQFLGTEAFF	TGCAGCGTTGAATCGAGACAGTTCTTGGGCACTGAAGCTTTCTTT
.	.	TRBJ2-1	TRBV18	CASSLNLASGRNEQFF	TGTGCCAGCTCACTCAACTTGGCTTCAGGGCGCAATGAGCAGTTCTTC
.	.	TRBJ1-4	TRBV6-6	CASALGRLETNEKLFF	TGTGCCAGCGCCCTCGGCAGGTTAGAAACTAATGAAAAACTGTTTTTT
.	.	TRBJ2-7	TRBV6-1	CASSEGQGNYEQYF	TGTGCCAGCAGTGAGGGGCAGGGGAACTACGAGCAGTACTTC
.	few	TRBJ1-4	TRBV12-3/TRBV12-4	CASSSSEGEKLFF	TGTGCCAGCAGTTCGAGTGAGGGCGAAAAACTGTTTTTT
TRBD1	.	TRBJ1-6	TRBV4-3	CASSQTDRGRNSPLHF	TGCGCCAGCAGCCAGACGGACAGGGGGCGAAATTCACCCCTCCACTTT
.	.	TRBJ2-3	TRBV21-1	CASSKPADRTSTDTQYF	TGTGCCAGCAGCAAACCAGCCGACAGGACTAGCACAGATACGCAGTATTTT
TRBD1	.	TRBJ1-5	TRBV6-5	CASRRTGRRDQPQHF	TGTGCCAGCAGGCGGACAGGGAGGCGAGACCAGCCCCAGCATTTT
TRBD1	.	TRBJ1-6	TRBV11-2	CASSTSTGYNSPLHF	TGTGCCAGCAGCACCTCGACAGGGTACAATTCACCCCTCCACTTT